The source of this TCR beta chain is a study of cytomegalovirus exposure and HLA in healthy donors (TCRdb year 2017). Context from the whole study: An earlier analysis of several hundred of the donors reported roughly 270 Gb of sequence data and around 120 million unique TCR beta sequences from some 180 million T cells. Roughly 5 DR-DQ haplotypes were handled as single units for association and clustering, since linkage in the cohort was strong. Across approximately 400 genotyped donors of the cohort, an average of approximately 240,000 unique TCR beta nucleotide sequences per donor were sequenced, and 15% to 20% of those sequences were non-productive. The study aimed to test whether cataloging public T cell receptors could reveal signatures of past pathogen exposure. Genome-wide SNP genotypes for about 65% of the 666 donors were used in a later genetic analysis, which treated that subset as a discovery cohort. Donor age, sex, ethnicity and CMV serostatus were compiled together with the repertoire data. The study used immunosequencing to profile the T cell repertoires of around 600 subjects and linked those repertoires to cytomegalovirus serostatus. In an earlier analysis of roughly 540 of the donors, high-throughput TCR beta sequencing was used to judge whether each TCR beta V gene segment behaved as functional or pseudogenic. Of the 300 to 450 genotyped donors, approximately 83% fell in the genetic ancestry cluster associated with self-reported Caucasian donors. Besides the first cohort of some 670 subjects, a separate validation cohort made up of over 95 different subjects was used. Rather than drawing on any new phenotypic data, the later analysis identified candidate immune exposures from TCR beta sequences and the way those sequences occurred across donors. In a later analysis, previously published TCR beta repertoires from several hundred donors were re-analyzed and high-resolution HLA genotyping was added so that TCR occurrence patterns could be studied. An early release that covered around 590 HLA-typed donors contained about 290 gigabases of sequencing data and 70 million to 100 million unique TCR sequences. To predict cytomegalovirus infection status, the study combined high-throughput TCR immunosequencing, statistical association of individual TCRs with disease status, and machine learning. Typing coverage differed by locus: A, B, C, DRB1 and DQB1 were typed in roughly 629-640 donors, DQA1 in roughly 500, DPA1 in roughly 590, and DPB1 in 450 to 490. HLA typing covered class I and class II loci at four-digit resolution. All discovery cohort repertoires had been generated using a single sequencing platform.

The receptor library was made with the immunoSEQ multiplex PCR assay. For the multiplex PCR, a mixture combining 60 forward primers for TCR Vbeta segments and 13 reverse primers for TCR Jbeta segments was used. The CDR3 region of rearranged TCR beta genes was amplified from genomic DNA with a multiplex PCR assay. The amplified TCR beta libraries were sequenced on the Illumina HiSeq System as 87-base-pair reads. The paper's processing steps were these. A later analysis tallied 75 million to 95 million unique TCR beta chains across the 666 repertoires, and 10 million to 11 million of those chains were shared by two or more donors. Raw reads were error-corrected and collapsed into unique sequences with a nearest-neighbor algorithm that merged closely related sequences to remove PCR and sequencing errors. To assign V, D and J gene segments, CDR3 sequences were aligned to IMGT reference sequences. For a sequence to be retained, a match of at least six nucleotides to both a V gene segment and a J gene segment was required. A rearrangement counted as productive if the CDR3 had no stop codons and remained in frame with V and J, and every other rearrangement counted as non-productive. Following IMGT convention, CDR3 was defined as the stretch from the second conserved V-encoded cysteine to the conserved J-encoded phenylalanine. In an earlier analysis of 550 to 650 of the donors, sequences lacking an unambiguous match to a single V gene segment were excluded. An earlier analysis of several hundred of the donors called V segments functional above 56.7% productive rearrangements and segregating when the between-donor standard deviation exceeded 5%. To diagnose cytomegalovirus status from the catalog of TCR beta chain sequences, a statistical classification framework was built. In a later analysis, TCR nucleotide sequences were compared against IMGT/GENE-DB human TR gene sequences so that V and J genes could be assigned. Using the TCRdist pipeline, a later analysis assigned CDR3 sequences along with most-parsimonious VDJ recombination scenarios. A later analysis defined each TCR beta chain by its CDR3 amino acid sequence plus V-gene family, and excluded reads lacking a unique V-gene family. As a way to deal with suspected cross-contamination and a sequencing artifact, a later analysis dropped 450 to 700 nucleotide sequences that were highly shared and had low generation probability. A later analysis calculated a clonal expansion index for each public chain from normalized within-repertoire ranks of inferred template counts. In a later analysis, generation probabilities were computed using a VDJ recombination model fitted to out-of-frame rearrangements, and the results were checked against IGoR. In a later analysis, TCR-TCR, TCR-HLA and TCR-CMV co-occurrence was scored with hypergeometric tests, and a repertoire-size bias correction was applied to TCR pairs. A later analysis estimated false discovery rates by permuting HLA or CMV assignments 20 times. In a later analysis, co-occurring TCRs were grouped with DBSCAN, and TCRdist sequence similarity was added when clustering was performed within HLA-allele-positive subsets. Repertoires with fewer than 30,000 or more than 120,000 public chains were left out of co-occurrence clustering, as were about 5 repertoires with anomalous nucleotide sharing. The source is immuneACCESS, and TCRdb retained only in-frame sequences with V and J called. Part of the clones is not carried over; for the studies checked, unresolved V genes explain less than half of this, and the remainder is unexplained. V, J and clone size are taken as reported in that table, and D and trimming were inferred from the DNA itself. The sample has 200,000 to 250,000 clones on record, around 76% of them singletons. The biggest ten clones account for roughly 0.6% of the sample.

Turning to this clone: Its antigen remains unidentified. No per-base quality is available; no much larger clone lies one base away.

Overall study outcomes, separate from this receptor: An association between a missense DCLRE1C variant and V-gene and J-gene trimming of TCR beta chains was found in a later genetic analysis and replicated in an independent cohort. Sequencing depth was assumed to be roughly uniform across donors in the presence/absence analyses, though that assumption may not hold. The only immune exposure information available for the cohort was CMV serostatus. A cluster of highly shared sequence variants was judged likely to be a technical artifact of the sequencing pipeline. HLA typing was unavailable for some donors at each locus, so association tests used only the typed subset. A later analysis associated 16,951 TCR beta sequences with specific HLA alleles at a false discovery rate of 0.05. In a later analysis, the rate of TCR association differed among HLA loci, with DRB1 alleles having the most associated TCRs and HLA-C alleles having the fewest. A later analysis found that HLA-associated TCR beta chains were more clonally expanded and had lower generation probabilities than equally common non-associated chains. According to a later analysis, most CMV-associated TCR beta chains appeared to be HLA-restricted, and the HLA associations seemed to be driven largely by CMV exposure. A few of the identified cytomegalovirus-associated TCR beta chains were confirmed in vitro to be specific for cytomegalovirus antigens. In an earlier analysis of about 540 of the donors, most TCR beta V segments were observed in productive rearrangements about 90% or about 30% of the time, broadly matching IMGT annotations. Linkage disequilibrium might explain the correlated functional status among segregating V segments, but an unknown experimental factor could not be excluded. Assigning TCR associations to individual alleles was difficult when HLA alleles, especially DR and DQ, strongly co-occurred. Most TCR sequences were observed very rarely across donors, whereas some public TCRs were present in many individuals. This cohort had only TCR beta chains sequenced, and the lack of alpha or paired-chain data limited which features could be detected. The study listed 164 TCR beta chains as associated with cytomegalovirus. Some IMGT-functional V segments, including TRBV6-2 and TRBV6-3, could not be distinguished by the 87-base-pair reads and were therefore excluded. According to a later analysis, parvovirus B19, influenza, CMV and Epstein-Barr virus appeared linked to several top co-occurrence clusters. The authors suggested that the approach could potentially be extended to other disease states and immunological phenotypes. According to a later genetic analysis, donors in an Asian-associated ancestry cluster had fewer N-insertions in productive TCRs than the roughly 700-donor mean. A further reported finding was that TCR beta sequences accurately predicted the HLA-A and HLA-B alleles for most subjects in the first cohort. Cytomegalovirus status was reported to be diagnosed by the classifier with high specificity and sensitivity in both the original and validation cohorts. Because counts were too low, about 18 rarely observed V segments, including chromosome 9 orphons, were left out of the earlier analysis of 587 of the donors.

The junction carries 14 bases between V and J, which are trimmed by 3 bases and 9 bases respectively. From the cysteine through the phenylalanine, the CDR3 covers 13 amino acids. Only CDR3 DNA is held: 39 bases, read in frame from base 1. In the germline V gene (reference sequence), CDR1 corresponds to MNHEY and CDR2 to SMNVEV. The cohort comprised around 700 healthy bone marrow donors. All cohort members were sampled while nominally healthy, although unrecorded immune exposures were likely present. The donor tested CMV seronegative, placing the donor among the approximately 360 seronegative members of the cohort. A peripheral blood sample was provided by each donor, and peripheral blood mononuclear cells were used for TCR beta sequencing. The Qiagen DNeasy Blood Extraction Kit was used to extract genomic DNA from the blood cell samples.

This TCR was sampled from a man younger than 35 in good health and CMV-seronegative. Sequencing input: PBMCs. The receptor chain draws on TRBV27 and TRBJ1-2; the D gene is possibly TRBD1, with 6 bases matching. The DNA is as follows: TGTGCCAGCAGTTTTTCAGGGGCTGATAGCTACACCTTC. Translated, it reads CASSFSGADSYTF.